These 6 T cell receptor beta chains share one sample of origin, sequenced in a study of cytomegalovirus exposure and HLA in healthy donors. PCR employed 60 Vbeta and 13 Jbeta primers. The assay was immunoSEQ multiplex PCR, and TCRdb's table has in-frame clones only and misses some. The table has some 200,000 clones, approximately 80% seen once. The sample taken for sequencing was PBMCs. Receptors originate from a girl aged 5-17 years in good health and CMV-seronegative.

This chain joins TRBV5-6 and TRBJ1-1; TRBD1 agrees at 8 bases. The CDR3 is made up of 13 amino acids. Trimming cost V 4 bases and J 6 bases; bases outside gene matches: 5. Germline CDR1 SGHDT, CDR2 YYEEEE. CDR3 in amino acids: CASSPDRAPEAFF. The CDR3 DNA sequence: TGTGCCAGCAGCCCGGACAGGGCCCCTGAAGCTTTCTTT.

V and J are TRBV6-5 and TRBJ1-3, with D unresolved. Trimming removed 6 bases at V and 2 bases at J, with 11 bases between. The CDR3 loop spans 14 amino acids. Germline CDR1 MNHEY, CDR2 SVGAGI. This chain's CDR3 is CASSYGEAGNTIYF. The CDR3 DNA sequence: TGTGCCAGCAGCTACGGGGAGGCTGGAAACACCATATATTTT.

The chain employs TRBV7-9 and TRBJ2-7, with 9 bases that match TRBD2. CDR1 and CDR2 from the germline V gene are SEHNR and FQNEAQ (reference sequence). V lost 5 bases to trimming and J lost 3 bases; unmatched junction nucleotides: 8. The CDR3 contains 15 residues. CDR3 DNA: TGTGCCAGCAGCCCCCGACTAGCGGATTACTACGAGCAGTACTTC. Protein product: CASSPRLADYYEQYF.

This rearrangement joins TRBV4-3 to TRBJ1-6; 9 positions match TRBD1. V shed 0 bases, J shed 8 bases, and the junction held 11 bases outside the gene matches. The germline V gene encodes CDR1 LGHNA and CDR2 YSLEER. The CDR3 is 18 residues long. The CDR3 coding sequence is TGCGCCAGCAGCCAAGATTTAGGACAGGGGATCATGGATTCACCCCTCCACTTT. Translated, it gives CASSQDLGQGIMDSPLHF.

The V gene is TRBV9, the J gene TRBJ1-3; D not resolved. Germline CDR1 is SGDLS and CDR2 is YYNGEE. The CDR3 length is 15 residues. The V gene lost 0 bases and the J gene lost 2 bases, with 9 bases spanning the gap. CDR3: CASSVGSGPGNTIYF. CDR3 sequence (DNA): TGTGCCAGCAGCGTAGGTAGCGGGCCTGGAAACACCATATATTTT.

The chain joins TRBV10-1 to TRBJ2-5; D is uncertain. Trimming stripped 0 bases from V and 5 bases from J, with 4 bases between. Germline lookup yields CDR1 WNHNN and CDR2 SYGVQD (reference sequence). The CDR3 loop spans 12 amino acids. In DNA, the CDR3 is TGCGCCAGCAGTGAGTCGCGGGAGACCCAGTACTTC. It encodes CASSESRETQYF.